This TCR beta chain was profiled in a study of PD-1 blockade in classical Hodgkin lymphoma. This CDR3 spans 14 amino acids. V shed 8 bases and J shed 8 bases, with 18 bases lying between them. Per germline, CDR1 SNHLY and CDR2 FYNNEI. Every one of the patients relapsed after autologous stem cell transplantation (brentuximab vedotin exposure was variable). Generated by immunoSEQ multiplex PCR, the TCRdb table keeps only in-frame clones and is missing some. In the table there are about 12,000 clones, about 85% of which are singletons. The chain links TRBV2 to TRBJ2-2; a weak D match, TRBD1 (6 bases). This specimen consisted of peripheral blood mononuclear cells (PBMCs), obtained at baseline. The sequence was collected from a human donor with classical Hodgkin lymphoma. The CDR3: CASAGQSYAGELFF. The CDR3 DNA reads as TGTGCCAGCGCCGGACAGTCCTACGCAGGGGAGCTGTTTTTT.